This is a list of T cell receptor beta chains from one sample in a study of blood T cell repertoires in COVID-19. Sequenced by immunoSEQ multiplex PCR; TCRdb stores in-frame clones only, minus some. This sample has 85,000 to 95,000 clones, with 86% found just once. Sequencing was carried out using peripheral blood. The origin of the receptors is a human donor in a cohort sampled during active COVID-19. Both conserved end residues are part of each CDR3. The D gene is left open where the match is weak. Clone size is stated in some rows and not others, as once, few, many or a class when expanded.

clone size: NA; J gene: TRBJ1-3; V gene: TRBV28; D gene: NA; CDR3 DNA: TGTGCCAGCAGTCCCACCCAGGGAAGAAGGGGAAACACCATATATTTT; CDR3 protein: CASSPTQGRRGNTIYF
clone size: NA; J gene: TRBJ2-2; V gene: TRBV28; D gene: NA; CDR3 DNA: TGTGCCAGCAGTTTCCAGGACACCGGGGAGCTGTTTTTT; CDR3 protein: CASSFQDTGELFF
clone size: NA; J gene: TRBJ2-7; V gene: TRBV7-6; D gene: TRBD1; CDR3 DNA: TGTGCCAGCAGCATGGGACAGGCCTCCTACGAGCAGTACTTC; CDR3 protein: CASSMGQASYEQYF
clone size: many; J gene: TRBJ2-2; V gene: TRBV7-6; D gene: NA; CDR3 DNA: TGTGCCAGCAGCTTGAATCTGGCCAGGCGGGAGCTGTTTTTT; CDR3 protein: CASSLNLARRELFF
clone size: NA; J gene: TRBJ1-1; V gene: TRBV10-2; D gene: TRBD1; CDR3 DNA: TGCGCCAGCATCTCCGGACAGGGACGGGAAACTGAAGCTTTCTTT; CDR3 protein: CASISGQGRETEAFF
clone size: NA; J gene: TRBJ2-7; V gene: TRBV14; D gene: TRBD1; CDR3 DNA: TGTGCCAGCAGCCAAAGCCCCGGGCAGGGGGCCAACGAGCAGTACTTC; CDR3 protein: CASSQSPGQGANEQYF
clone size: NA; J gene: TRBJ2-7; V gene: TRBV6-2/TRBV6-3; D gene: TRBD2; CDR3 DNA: TGTGCCAGCAGTCACCCTAGCGGGGTTTCCTACGAGCAGTACTTC; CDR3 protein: CASSHPSGVSYEQYF
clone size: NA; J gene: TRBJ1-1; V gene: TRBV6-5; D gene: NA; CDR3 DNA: TGTGCCAGCAGTTACTCGATCCGGGGGAGGGGCACTGAAGCTTTCTTT; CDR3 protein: CASSYSIRGRGTEAFF
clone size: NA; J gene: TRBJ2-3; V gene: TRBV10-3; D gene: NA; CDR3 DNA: TGTGCCATCAGTGAGTCGGACTCGAGGGCCAGCACAGATACGCAGTATTTT; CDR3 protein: CAISESDSRASTDTQYF
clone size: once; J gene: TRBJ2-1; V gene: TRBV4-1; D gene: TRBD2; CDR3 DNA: TGCGCCAGCAGCCAGAGCCCCACCGGGGGGGCGGGAGGTGAGCAGTTCTTC; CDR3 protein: CASSQSPTGGAGGEQFF
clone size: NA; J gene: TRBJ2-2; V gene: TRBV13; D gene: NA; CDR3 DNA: TGTGCCAGCAGCTTTCGTCGGGAGCTGTTTTTT; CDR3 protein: CASSFRRELFF
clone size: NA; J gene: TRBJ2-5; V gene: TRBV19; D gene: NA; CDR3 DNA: TGTGCCAGTAGTATCTCCGGAGGAAGGGAGACCCAGTACTTC; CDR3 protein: CASSISGGRETQYF
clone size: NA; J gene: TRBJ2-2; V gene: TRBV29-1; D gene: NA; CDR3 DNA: TGCAGCGTCGCAGTTACCGGGGAGCTGTTTTTT; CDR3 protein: CSVAVTGELFF
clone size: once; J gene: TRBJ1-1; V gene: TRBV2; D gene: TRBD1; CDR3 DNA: TGTGCCAGCAGTGGACAGGGGGCGCGGAACACTGAAGCTTTCTTT; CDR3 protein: CASSGQGARNTEAFF
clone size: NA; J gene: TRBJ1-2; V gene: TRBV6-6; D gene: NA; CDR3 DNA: TGTGCCAGCAGTTACTCGACTGGGGGCAGTGGCTACACCTTC; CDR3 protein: CASSYSTGGSGYTF
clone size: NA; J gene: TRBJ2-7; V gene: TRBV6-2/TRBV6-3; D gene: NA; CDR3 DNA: TGTGCCAGCAGTTATGCCAGCAGGGTGGGCGAGCAGTACTTC; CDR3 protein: CASSYASRVGEQYF
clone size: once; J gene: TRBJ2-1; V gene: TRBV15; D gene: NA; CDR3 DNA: TGTGCCACCAGCACCCTTCGGGACAATGAGCAGTTCTTC; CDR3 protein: CATSTLRDNEQFF
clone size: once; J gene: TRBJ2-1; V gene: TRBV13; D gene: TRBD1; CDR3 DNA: TGTGCCAGCAGGGGCCAGGGGGCCAGGTACAATGAGCAGTTCTTC; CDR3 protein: CASRGQGARYNEQFF
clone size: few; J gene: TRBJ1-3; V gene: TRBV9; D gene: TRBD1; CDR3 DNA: TGTGCCAGCAGCTTATGGACAGGGGGAGACACCATATATTTT; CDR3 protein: CASSLWTGGDTIYF
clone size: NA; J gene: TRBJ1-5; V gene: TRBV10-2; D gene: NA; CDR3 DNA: TGCGCCAGCAGTGAGTCGTTTAGGCCCCAGCATTTT; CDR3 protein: CASSESFRPQHF
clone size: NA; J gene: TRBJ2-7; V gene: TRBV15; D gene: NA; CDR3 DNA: TGTGCCACCAGCAGAGATCCTGGGCAGTACGAGCAGTACTTC; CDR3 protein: CATSRDPGQYEQYF
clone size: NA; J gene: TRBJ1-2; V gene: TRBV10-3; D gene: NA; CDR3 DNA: TGTGCCATCAGCAGGGGACCTAACTATGGCTACACCTTC; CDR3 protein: CAISRGPNYGYTF
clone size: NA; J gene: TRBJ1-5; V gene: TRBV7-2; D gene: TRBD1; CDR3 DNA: TGTGCCAGCAGTCCACAGGGGACAAATAGCAATCAGCCCCAGCATTTT; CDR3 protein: CASSPQGTNSNQPQHF
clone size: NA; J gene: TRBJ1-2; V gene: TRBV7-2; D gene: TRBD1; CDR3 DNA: TGTGCCAGCAGCCCACGACAGGGGGTGGATGGCTACACCTTC; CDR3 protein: CASSPRQGVDGYTF
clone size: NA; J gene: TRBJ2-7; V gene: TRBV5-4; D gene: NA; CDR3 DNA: TGTGCCAGCAGCTTGGAGGTAGGGGGGGCAGGCTACTTC; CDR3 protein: CASSLEVGGAGYF
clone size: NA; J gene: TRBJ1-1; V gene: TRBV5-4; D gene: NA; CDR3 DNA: TGTGCCAGCAGCCACCCTCGGGAGGGCAAAGGGTCTGAAGCTTTCTTT; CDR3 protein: CASSHPREGKGSEAFF
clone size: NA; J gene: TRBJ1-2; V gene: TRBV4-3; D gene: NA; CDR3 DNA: TGCGCCAGCAGCCAAGATTGGCAGGGTAGAGCTTATGGCTACACCTTC; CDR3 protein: CASSQDWQGRAYGYTF
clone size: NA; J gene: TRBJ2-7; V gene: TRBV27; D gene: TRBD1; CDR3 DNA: TGTGCCAGCAGTTTACAGACAGGGGGAAGAGACGAGCAGTACTTC; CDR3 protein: CASSLQTGGRDEQYF
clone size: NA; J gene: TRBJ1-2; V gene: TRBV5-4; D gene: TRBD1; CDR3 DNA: TGTGCCAGCAGCTTGGTCGGGCAGGGGGGTTATGGCTACACCTTC; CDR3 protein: CASSLVGQGGYGYTF
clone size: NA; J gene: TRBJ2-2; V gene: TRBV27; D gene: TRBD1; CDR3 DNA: TGTGCCAGCAGTTTTGACAGGGGGCAGGCCGCCGGGGAGCTGTTTTTT; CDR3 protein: CASSFDRGQAAGELFF
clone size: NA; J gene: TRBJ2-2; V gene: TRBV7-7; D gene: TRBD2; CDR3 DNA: TGTGCCAGCCACTGGGGGGAGGGCCACGTCGGGGAGCTGTTTTTT; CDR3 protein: CASHWGEGHVGELFF
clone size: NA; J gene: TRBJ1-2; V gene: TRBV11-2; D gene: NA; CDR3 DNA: TGTGCCAGCAGCCTCCGGGAGGGATGGAACTATGGCTACACCTTC; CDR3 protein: CASSLREGWNYGYTF
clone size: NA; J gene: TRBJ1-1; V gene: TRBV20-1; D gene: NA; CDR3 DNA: TGCAGCGCAGGGCCTTACACTGAAGCTTTCTTT; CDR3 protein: CSAGPYTEAFF
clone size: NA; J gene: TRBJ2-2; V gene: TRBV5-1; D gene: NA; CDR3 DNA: TGCGCCAGCAGTTCAGACAGAACGGGCACCGGGGAGCTGTTTTTT; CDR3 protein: CASSSDRTGTGELFF
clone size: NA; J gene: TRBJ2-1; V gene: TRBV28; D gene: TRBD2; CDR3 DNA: TGTGCCAGCAGTGACGGACTAGCATATGAGCAGTTCTTC; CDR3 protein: CASSDGLAYEQFF
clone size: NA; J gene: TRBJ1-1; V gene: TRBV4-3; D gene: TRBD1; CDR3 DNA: TGCGCCAGCAGCCAAGGGACAGGGTGGAACACTGAAGCTTTCTTT; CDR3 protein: CASSQGTGWNTEAFF